These 7 T cell receptor beta chains were all obtained from the same sample, sequenced in a study of blood T cell repertoires in COVID-19. Assay: immunoSEQ multiplex PCR; the TCRdb copy retains only in-frame clones and omits some. The sample includes 35,000 to 50,000 clones, about 80% of them seen just once. Sequenced input: peripheral blood. The source of these receptors is a woman in her fifties or sixties with acute or convalescent COVID-19.

The rearrangement uses TRBV6-5 and TRBJ1-1; no clear D. Germline V lookup: CDR1 MNHEY, CDR2 SVGAGI. Trimming took off 3 bases at V and 7 bases at J, with 12 bases between the two ends. The CDR3 length is 13 residues. The CDR3 sequence: CASSYVRNDEAFF. The CDR3 coding sequence is TGTGCCAGCAGTTATGTGCGGAATGATGAAGCTTTCTTT.

The chain has TRBV5-6 and TRBJ2-5; the D is unclear. The CDR3 extends over 12 amino acids. The ends were cut back, 2 bases at V and 7 bases at J, with 9 bases in the middle. The germline V gene encodes CDR1 SGHDT and CDR2 YYEEEE. The CDR3 loop is CASSFSTRTQYF. The CDR3 nucleotides are TGTGCCAGCAGCTTTTCCACTCGGACCCAGTACTTC.

In its sample, this clone was seen once. CDR3 residues: CSARRGSEQYF. The CDR3 nucleotides are TGCAGTGCTAGGAGGGGGTCCGAGCAGTACTTC. The chain links TRBV20-1 to TRBJ2-7, with D possibly being TRBD1 (6 bases). The germline V gene encodes CDR1 DFQATT and CDR2 SNEGSKA (reference sequence). The CDR3 extends over 11 amino acids. V was clipped by 3 bases and J by 6 bases, with 9 bases between them.

The CDR3 coding sequence is TGTGCCAGCAGACTAAACAATCAGCCCCAGCATTTT. It yields the protein CASRLNNQPQHF. The chain recombines TRBV6-5 with TRBJ1-5; D call uncertain. The germline V gene has CDR1 MNHEY and CDR2 SVGAGI. Trimming took off 6 bases at V and 3 bases at J, with 6 bases between the two ends. The CDR3 is made up of 12 amino acids.

The chain is built from TRBV29-1 and TRBJ2-7; D uncertain. V lost 2 bases to trimming and J lost 3 bases, with 8 bases between them. This CDR3 region has 12 residues. Per germline, CDR1 SQVTM and CDR2 ANQGSEA. This chain's CDR3 is CSVENASYEQYF. The CDR3 nucleotides are TGCAGCGTTGAAAACGCGAGCTACGAGCAGTACTTC.

V and J are TRBV6-2 or TRBV6-3 and TRBJ2-3, with D tentatively TRBD2 (6 bases). Germline V gene data show CDR1 as MNHEY and CDR2 as SVGEGT. CDR3 size: 18 residues. The V end was cut by 5 bases, the J end by 0 bases, with 21 bases between. The CDR3 reads CASSPRKARGTSTDTQYF. The CDR3 DNA reads as TGTGCCAGCAGTCCCCGGAAGGCGCGGGGCACTAGCACAGATACGCAGTATTTT.

This clone has just one count. The J gene is TRBJ2-7, the V gene TRBV7-9, with 10 nucleotides matching TRBD1. This CDR3 spans 16 amino acids. Germline lookup yields CDR1 SEHNR and CDR2 FQNEAQ (reference sequence). The V and J ends lost 6 bases and 6 bases, in that order; junction bases with no gene match: 14. CDR3 nucleotides: TGTGCCAGCAGTTTGCGATCCGGGACAGGGGATACCGAGCAGTACTTC. Encoded protein: CASSLRSGTGDTEQYF.